This entry is about one TCR beta chain. Its cognate antigen is unknown. V lost 0 bases and J lost 3, with 14 bases in between. Germline V CDR1 and CDR2: LGHNA, YNFKEQ. CDR3 length: 16 residues. The record originates from a study of cytomegalovirus exposure and HLA in healthy donors. Study-level results: There were several of the most significant clusters that appeared linked to common viral pathogens in a later analysis. The authors considered a cluster of highly shared sequence variants likely to be a sequencing artifact. The authors later linked a missense DCLRE1C variant to TCR beta V- and J-gene trimming.

The PCR made use of 60 Vbeta and 13 Jbeta primers. The assay was immunoSEQ multiplex PCR, and TCRdb's table has in-frame clones only and misses some. This sample has 60,000 to 70,000 clones, with around 78% found just once. This chain connects TRBV4-2 to TRBJ1-1; the D gene is possibly TRBD1 (5 bases). The specimen was PBMCs. This receptor was identified in a man aged 18 to 30 in good health and CMV-seropositive. The DNA of the CDR3 is TGTGCCAGCAGCCAAGATTTGCAGGGCATCTACACTGAAGCTTTCTTT. Its protein is CASSQDLQGIYTEAFF.